The 15 T cell receptor beta chains in this list originate from one sample, sequenced in a study of type 1 and type 2 diabetes patients. PCR was run on genomic DNA. Multiplex PCR with 30 forward and 13 reverse primers amplified the TCR beta CDR3. MiXCR, applied by TCRdb to the multiplex PCR reads, yields one record per CDR3 protein. The table has approximately 260,000 distinct CDR3 sequences, roughly 48% seen once. The sequenced material came from peripheral blood mononuclear cells (PBMCs). The receptors shown here come from a man younger than 30 with type 2 diabetes.

This clonotype was seen only a few times. The CDR3 loop reads CATSRGPYRGHSYNEQFF. In DNA form, the CDR3 reads TGTGCCACCAGCAGAGGCCCTTATAGGGGTCATTCCTACAATGAGCAGTTCTTC. This chain links TRBV15 with TRBJ2-1, with D possibly being TRBD1 (5 bases). The V gene's germline CDR1 is LNHNV and CDR2 YYDKDF (reference sequence). Trimming removed 1 base from V and 1 base from J, with 17 bases in between. The CDR3 is made up of 18 amino acids.

This sequence joins TRBV6-2 or TRBV6-3 and TRBJ1-1, with D unresolved. The V end was cut by 2 bases, the J end by 4 bases, with 11 bases between. CDR3 size: 14 residues. Germline CDR1 reads MNHEY; CDR2 reads SVGEGT. CDR3 nucleotides: TGTGCCAGCAGTTACGGGGAATGGGGCACTGAAGCTTTCTTT. Its translation: CASSYGEWGTEAFF.

This clonotype showed up just a few times. The chain combines TRBV28 with TRBJ2-7; D is uncertain. V was pared by 3 bases and J by 0 bases, with 9 bases between. The CDR3 consists of 14 residues. CDR1 and CDR2 (germline): MDHEN, SYDVKM. This CDR3 reads CASSFFDGSYEQYF. The CDR3 region has the DNA TGTGCCAGCAGTTTTTTCGACGGCTCCTACGAGCAGTACTTC. The full variable domain, completed using reference TRBV28 and TRBJ2-7, is DVKVTQSSRYLVKRTGEKVFLECVQDMDHENMFWYRQDPGLGLRLIYFSYDVKMKEKGDIPEGYSVSREKKERFSLILESASTNQTSMYLCASSFFDGSYEQYFGPGTRLTVT.

The rearrangement links TRBV7-8 to TRBJ1-2; D is unclear. This CDR3 comprises 14 residues. V was cut by 4 bases and J by 4 bases, with 13 bases left in between. The germline V gene has CDR1 SGHVS and CDR2 FQNEAQ. The CDR3 loop reads CASSSSEGPYGYTF. Here the CDR3 DNA reads TGTGCCAGCAGCTCTTCGGAAGGGCCCTATGGCTACACCTTC. Combining the CDR3 with reference TRBV7-8 and TRBJ1-2 gives the whole variable domain GAGVSQSPRYKVAKRGQDVALRCDPISGHVSLFWYQQALGQGPEFLTYFQNEAQLDKSGLPSDRFFAERPEGSVSTLKIQRTQQEDSAVYLCASSSSEGPYGYTFGSGTRLTVV.

Concerning this clonotype itself: This may come from a read error, since a much larger clone is one base off. The chain uses TRBV2 and TRBJ1-4; D uncertain. CDR1 and CDR2 from the germline V gene are SNHLY and FYNNEI. This CDR3 region has 14 residues. The CDR3, as DNA: TGTGCCAGCAGTAAAGCCGCAACTAATGAAAAACTGCTTTTT. As protein: CASSKAATNEKLLF.

This clonotype was seen repeatedly, ten times or more. This chain connects TRBV2 to TRBJ1-1; 8 nucleotides line up with TRBD1. V trimming: 8 bases; J trimming: 0 bases; junction bases outside the gene matches: 5. Per the germline V gene, CDR1 is SNHLY and CDR2 is FYNNEI. The CDR3 extends over 14 amino acids. This chain's CDR3 is CASAGQGMNTEAFF. The DNA of the CDR3 is TGTGCCAGCGCAGGACAGGGTATGAACACTGAAGCTTTCTTT.

V and J are TRBV30 and TRBJ1-4; 9 bases align to TRBD1. The CDR3 is 17 amino acids. V lost 0 bases to trimming and J lost 8 bases; unmatched junction nucleotides: 13. CDR1 GTSNPN and CDR2 SVGIG come from the germline V gene (reference sequence). CDR3 DNA sequence: TGTGCCTGGAGTGTGGGGACAGGGTCTCGTAGCGGAGAAAAACTGTTTTTT. This codes for CAWSVGTGSRSGEKLFF.

This clonotype has just one count. The rearrangement links TRBV25-1 to TRBJ2-7; 14 nucleotides match TRBD2. The CDR3 contains 14 residues. CDR1 and CDR2 from the germline V gene are MGHDK and SYGVNS. V gave up 8 bases and J gave up 7 bases; unmatched junction bases: 7. The CDR3 DNA follows: TGTGCCAGCCCGGGACTAGCGGGGGCAAATGAGCAGTACTTC. This translates into CASPGLAGANEQYF.

This clonotype showed up just a few times. J is TRBJ2-7 and V is TRBV6-1; D is uncertain. The CDR3 loop spans 12 amino acids. In germline, CDR1 is MNHNS, CDR2 SASEGT. V lost 6 bases, J lost 3 bases, and 9 bases lay in between. The CDR3 DNA reads TGTGCCAGCAGCTTGGAGAGCTACGAGCAGTACTTC. Protein: CASSLESYEQYF.

The V call is TRBV7-8, the J call TRBJ2-7; tentatively, D is TRBD2 (5 bases). This CDR3 is 14 amino acids long. The V end lost 5 bases, the J end lost 2 bases, and 13 bases lay between the germline ends. The germline V gene has CDR1 SGHVS and CDR2 FQNEAQ. DNA of the CDR3: TGTGCCAGCAGCCCTTGGACTCGAACCTACGAGCAGTACTTC. It yields the protein CASSPWTRTYEQYF.

This clonotype was detected only once. The rearrangement joins TRBV28 to TRBJ2-7, with a tentative D call TRBD2 (6 bases). From germline, CDR1 is MDHEN and CDR2 SYDVKM. V was clipped by 6 bases and J by 0 bases, with 12 bases between them. The CDR3 spans 14 residues. The CDR3 loop is CASSSIAASYEQYF. The DNA of the CDR3 is TGTGCCAGCAGCTCCATAGCGGCCTCCTACGAGCAGTACTTC.

This sequence joins TRBV25-1 and TRBJ2-1; D call uncertain. The V gene lost 7 bases and the J gene lost 10 bases, with 17 bases spanning the gap. The germline CDR1 and CDR2 sequences are MGHDK and SYGVNS. CDR3 length equals 13 residues. The CDR3 DNA is TGTGCCAGCATACCGACCGGATTCCCCGAGCAGTTCTTC. It translates to CASIPTGFPEQFF.

This sequence joins TRBV29-1 and TRBJ2-3; D is possibly TRBD2 (5 bases). The germline V and J ends were trimmed by 5 bases and 4 bases, with 10 bases remaining between them. Germline values: CDR1 SQVTM, CDR2 ANQGSEA. The CDR3 is 12 amino acids. The CDR3 DNA reads as TGCAGCGTTCGGAAGGGAGCAGATACGCAGTATTTT. It specifies CSVRKGADTQYF.

V and J are TRBV10-3 and TRBJ1-1; TRBD1 agrees at 8 bases. There are 14 residues in the CDR3. Germline trimming cut 6 bases from V and 3 bases from J; bases unmatched to any gene: 6. Per germline, CDR1 ENHRY and CDR2 SYGVKD. The CDR3 bases are TGTGCCATCAGCGCAGGGGGCGCGGACACTGAAGCTTTCTTT. Its protein is CAISAGGADTEAFF.

The table lists this clonotype with a count of one. The V and J genes are TRBV5-1 and TRBJ1-2; no definite D call. The V end lost 5 bases, the J end lost 5 bases, and 13 bases lay between the germline ends. This CDR3 region has 13 residues. CDR1 SGHRS and CDR2 YFSETQ come from the germline V gene. DNA of the CDR3: TGCGCCAGCAGTTCGGGCAATCAATATGGCTACACCTTC. Translated: CASSSGNQYGYTF.